A selection of T cell receptor beta chains follows, all from one sample in a study of OX40 agonist ivuxolimab in advanced cancers. The repertoire was sequenced with immunoSEQ multiplex PCR; TCRdb's copy has only in-frame clones and lacks some. The repertoire has approximately 69,000 clones, 80% of them found once; the top ten carry approximately 2.3%. The sequenced sample was CD4+ or CD8+ T cells sorted from blood, obtained in a trial of the OX40 agonist ivuxolimab. The receptor source for this set is an adult with an advanced solid tumor such as melanoma, head and neck, liver or kidney cancer. CDR3s include the opening cysteine and the closing phenylalanine or tryptophan. A D gene is named only where the DNA matches it firmly. Clone size appears in some rows only: once, few, many, or a class for an expanded clone.

v_call: TRBV7-2; j_call: TRBJ2-7; clone_size: NA; d_call: NA; cdr3_nt: TGTGCCAGCAGCTTAGAGATGAGCACTAGCCTCTACGAGCAGTACTTC; cdr3_aa: CASSLEMSTSLYEQYF
v_call: TRBV7-7; j_call: TRBJ2-5; clone_size: NA; d_call: NA; cdr3_nt: TGTGCCAGCAGCAAAGACCGCCAAGAGACCCAGTACTTC; cdr3_aa: CASSKDRQETQYF
v_call: TRBV6-1; j_call: TRBJ2-1; clone_size: NA; d_call: NA; cdr3_nt: TGTGCCAGCAACTCCAATGAGCAGTTCTTC; cdr3_aa: CASNSNEQFF
v_call: TRBV7-2; j_call: TRBJ2-3; clone_size: NA; d_call: TRBD2; cdr3_nt: TGTGCCAGCAGCTCCAGACCTATAGCGGGAGGGCCGACAGATACGCAGTATTTT; cdr3_aa: CASSSRPIAGGPTDTQYF
v_call: TRBV30; j_call: TRBJ1-5; clone_size: NA; d_call: NA; cdr3_nt: TGTGCCTGGAGTCCCCCCGGGACGGCAAATCAGCCCCAGCATTTT; cdr3_aa: CAWSPPGTANQPQHF
v_call: TRBV5-1; j_call: TRBJ2-7; clone_size: NA; d_call: NA; cdr3_nt: TGCGCCAGCAGCTTGGAGGGCAGGGTCTACGAGCAGTACTTC; cdr3_aa: CASSLEGRVYEQYF
v_call: TRBV6-4; j_call: TRBJ2-7; clone_size: NA; d_call: NA; cdr3_nt: TGTGCCAGCACCCTCAATGGGACTGAGGGTTACGAGCAGTACTTC; cdr3_aa: CASTLNGTEGYEQYF
v_call: TRBV5-1; j_call: TRBJ1-5; clone_size: few; d_call: TRBD1; cdr3_nt: TGCGCCAGCAGGTGGGGGACAGGGGGCAATCAGCCCCAGCATTTT; cdr3_aa: CASRWGTGGNQPQHF
v_call: TRBV5-1; j_call: TRBJ2-1; clone_size: NA; d_call: TRBD1; cdr3_nt: TGCACCAGCAGCTTCCGACAGGGGGGTGGCGGTGAGCAGTTCTTC; cdr3_aa: CTSSFRQGGGGEQFF
v_call: TRBV6-1; j_call: TRBJ1-2; clone_size: NA; d_call: TRBD1; cdr3_nt: TGTGCCAGCAGTGAAGAACAGGGGGATGGCTACACCTTC; cdr3_aa: CASSEEQGDGYTF
v_call: TRBV5-1; j_call: TRBJ1-6; clone_size: few; d_call: NA; cdr3_nt: TGCGCCAGCAGCTCTCAGCCAGGGCAAAATAATTCACCCCTCCACTTT; cdr3_aa: CASSSQPGQNNSPLHF
v_call: TRBV6-1; j_call: TRBJ2-3; clone_size: NA; d_call: NA; cdr3_nt: TGTGCCAGCAGATCGAGGGATACGCAGTATTTT; cdr3_aa: CASRSRDTQYF
v_call: TRBV27; j_call: TRBJ2-7; clone_size: NA; d_call: NA; cdr3_nt: TGTGCCAGCAGCGACGGGAGCTCCTACGAGCAGTACTTC; cdr3_aa: CASSDGSSYEQYF
v_call: TRBV11-2; j_call: TRBJ2-5; clone_size: NA; d_call: TRBD2; cdr3_nt: TGTGCCAGCAGCTTAGCGGGGGGGCAAGAGACCCAGTACTTC; cdr3_aa: CASSLAGGQETQYF
v_call: TRBV5-1; j_call: TRBJ2-1; clone_size: NA; d_call: TRBD1; cdr3_nt: TGCGCCAGCAGCTCAGTGACCGGGACAGGGAGAGATGAGCAGTTCTTC; cdr3_aa: CASSSVTGTGRDEQFF
v_call: TRBV5-1; j_call: TRBJ2-2; clone_size: NA; d_call: NA; cdr3_nt: TGCGCCAGCAGCTTGGTTAGGACGAACACCGGGGAGCTGTTTTTT; cdr3_aa: CASSLVRTNTGELFF
v_call: TRBV6-1; j_call: TRBJ1-6; clone_size: NA; d_call: NA; cdr3_nt: TGTGCCAGCAGTGAAGATTCGGGGGCCGGGCCCTATAATTCACCCCTCCACTTT; cdr3_aa: CASSEDSGAGPYNSPLHF
v_call: TRBV5-4; j_call: TRBJ1-4; clone_size: NA; d_call: NA; cdr3_nt: TGTGCCAGCAGCTTGGGTGGGCCTAATGAAAAACTGTTTTTT; cdr3_aa: CASSLGGPNEKLFF
v_call: TRBV7-8; j_call: TRBJ2-2; clone_size: few; d_call: NA; cdr3_nt: TGTGCCAGCACCTCTGTGGGGGCAGGACGGGCGGGAGAGAGGTGGGAGCTGTTTTTT; cdr3_aa: CASTSVGAGRAGERWELFF
v_call: TRBV5-1; j_call: TRBJ2-1; clone_size: NA; d_call: TRBD2; cdr3_nt: TGCGCCAGCAGCTTGGTTGGGACTAGCGGGAGCGCTGAGCAGTTCTTC; cdr3_aa: CASSLVGTSGSAEQFF
v_call: TRBV6-1; j_call: TRBJ2-2; clone_size: NA; d_call: TRBD1; cdr3_nt: TGTGCCAGCAGTGGGACAGGGGGCGAGGCCGGGGAGCTGTTTTTT; cdr3_aa: CASSGTGGEAGELFF
v_call: TRBV5-1; j_call: TRBJ2-7; clone_size: NA; d_call: NA; cdr3_nt: TGCGCCAGCAGCCAGGGACCCGGTGCCTACGAGCAGTACTTC; cdr3_aa: CASSQGPGAYEQYF
v_call: TRBV28; j_call: TRBJ2-1; clone_size: NA; d_call: TRBD2; cdr3_nt: TGTGCCAGCTCTAGATCACTAGCGGGAGTCAATGAGCAGTTCTTC; cdr3_aa: CASSRSLAGVNEQFF
v_call: TRBV6-5; j_call: TRBJ2-7; clone_size: NA; d_call: TRBD1; cdr3_nt: TGTGCCAGCAGTCGGACAGGGAAGGACTACGAGCAGTACTTC; cdr3_aa: CASSRTGKDYEQYF
v_call: TRBV9; j_call: TRBJ2-7; clone_size: NA; d_call: NA; cdr3_nt: TGTGCCAGCAGCGGAGGACAAAGTACGAGTGAGCAGTACTTC; cdr3_aa: CASSGGQSTSEQYF
v_call: TRBV28; j_call: TRBJ2-4; clone_size: NA; d_call: NA; cdr3_nt: TGTGCCAGCAGTCCCCCCGGGGCCAAAAACATTCAGTACTTC; cdr3_aa: CASSPPGAKNIQYF
v_call: TRBV5-1; j_call: TRBJ1-1; clone_size: NA; d_call: NA; cdr3_nt: TGCGCCAGCAGCGCGGACGGCTACACTGAAGCTTTCTTT; cdr3_aa: CASSADGYTEAFF
v_call: TRBV30; j_call: TRBJ1-1; clone_size: NA; d_call: NA; cdr3_nt: TGTGCCTGGGGGCAATCTCCAGCTGAAGCTTTCTTT; cdr3_aa: CAWGQSPAEAFF
v_call: TRBV15; j_call: TRBJ1-4; clone_size: few; d_call: TRBD1; cdr3_nt: TGTGCCACCAGCAGACAGGGGGCGGGGGAAAAACTGTTTTTT; cdr3_aa: CATSRQGAGEKLFF
v_call: TRBV30; j_call: TRBJ1-5; clone_size: once; d_call: NA; cdr3_nt: TGTGCCTGGAGTGTAAAGGACAGAGGAAATCAGCCCCAGCATTTT; cdr3_aa: CAWSVKDRGNQPQHF
v_call: TRBV9; j_call: TRBJ2-7; clone_size: NA; d_call: TRBD1; cdr3_nt: TGTGCCAGCAGCGTCCGACAGGGGAGCTACGAGCAGTACTTC; cdr3_aa: CASSVRQGSYEQYF
v_call: TRBV6-1; j_call: TRBJ2-5; clone_size: NA; d_call: TRBD1; cdr3_nt: TGTGCCAGCAGTGAATGGGGGACAGGGAAGGAGACCCAGTACTTC; cdr3_aa: CASSEWGTGKETQYF
v_call: TRBV19; j_call: TRBJ1-5; clone_size: once; d_call: TRBD1; cdr3_nt: TGTGCCAGTAGTCCCTCTCGCCGACAGGGCAAGGAACCCCAGCATTTT; cdr3_aa: CASSPSRRQGKEPQHF
v_call: TRBV5-1; j_call: TRBJ1-2; clone_size: NA; d_call: NA; cdr3_nt: TGCGCCAGCAGCGAATGGACGGGACCTAACTATGGCTACACCTTC; cdr3_aa: CASSEWTGPNYGYTF
v_call: TRBV7-8; j_call: TRBJ2-5; clone_size: NA; d_call: TRBD1; cdr3_nt: TGTGCCAGCAGCTTAAGGGACAGGGGTGGAGAGACCCAGTACTTC; cdr3_aa: CASSLRDRGGETQYF
v_call: TRBV5-5; j_call: TRBJ2-3; clone_size: NA; d_call: NA; cdr3_nt: TGTGCCAGCAGTCTAGTAAGACAGGTCCTTAAGGGGGATACGCAGTATTTT; cdr3_aa: CASSLVRQVLKGDTQYF
v_call: TRBV5-1; j_call: TRBJ2-3; clone_size: NA; d_call: TRBD2; cdr3_nt: TGCGCCAGCAGCCCCGGGACTAGCGGGAGCTCGGATACGCAGTATTTT; cdr3_aa: CASSPGTSGSSDTQYF
v_call: TRBV25-1; j_call: TRBJ1-2; clone_size: NA; d_call: NA; cdr3_nt: TGTGCCAGCAGTGAATATCAAGGGTATGGCTACACCTTC; cdr3_aa: CASSEYQGYGYTF
v_call: TRBV11-3; j_call: TRBJ2-5; clone_size: NA; d_call: TRBD1; cdr3_nt: TGTGCCAGCAGCTTAAAAACAGGGGAAGCCCAGTACTTC; cdr3_aa: CASSLKTGEAQYF
v_call: TRBV10-3; j_call: TRBJ2-5; clone_size: NA; d_call: TRBD2; cdr3_nt: TGTGCCATCAGCAAACTAGCGGGCGACAAAGAGACCCAGTACTTC; cdr3_aa: CAISKLAGDKETQYF
v_call: TRBV6-1; j_call: TRBJ2-1; clone_size: NA; d_call: TRBD2; cdr3_nt: TGTGCCAGCAGTGAAGTGCGGGGGTACAATGAGCAGTTCTTC; cdr3_aa: CASSEVRGYNEQFF
v_call: TRBV2; j_call: TRBJ2-5; clone_size: once; d_call: NA; cdr3_nt: TGTGCCAGCAGTGTAACGAGCCAAGAGACCCAGTACTTC; cdr3_aa: CASSVTSQETQYF
v_call: TRBV28; j_call: TRBJ2-1; clone_size: once; d_call: NA; cdr3_nt: TGTGCCAGCGGGCAAGGGTGGGGTGAGCAGTTCTTC; cdr3_aa: CASGQGWGEQFF
v_call: TRBV5-4; j_call: TRBJ1-1; clone_size: once; d_call: NA; cdr3_nt: TGTGCCAGCAGCTTGGAACGGACTGAAGCTTTCTTT; cdr3_aa: CASSLERTEAFF